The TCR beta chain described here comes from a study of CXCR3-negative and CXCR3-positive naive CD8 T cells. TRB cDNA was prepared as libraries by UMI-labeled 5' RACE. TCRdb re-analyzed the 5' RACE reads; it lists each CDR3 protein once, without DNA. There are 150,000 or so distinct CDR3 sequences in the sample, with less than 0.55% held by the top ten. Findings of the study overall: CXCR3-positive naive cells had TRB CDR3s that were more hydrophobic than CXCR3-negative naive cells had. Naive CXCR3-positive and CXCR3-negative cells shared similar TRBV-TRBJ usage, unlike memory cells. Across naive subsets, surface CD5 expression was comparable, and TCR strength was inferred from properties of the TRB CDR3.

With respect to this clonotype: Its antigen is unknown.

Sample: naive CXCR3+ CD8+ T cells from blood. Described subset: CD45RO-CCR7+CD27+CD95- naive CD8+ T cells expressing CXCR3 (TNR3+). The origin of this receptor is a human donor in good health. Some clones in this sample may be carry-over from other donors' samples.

CDR3 sequence reads: CASGRVPQETQYF. The rearrangement joins TRBV7-7 to TRBJ2-5; TCRdb indicates TRBD1, and absent DNA this call remains unverified. The germline CDR1 and CDR2 sequences are SSHAT and FNYEAQ (reference sequence). The CDR3 has 13 residues.